These 21 T cell receptor beta chains share one sample of origin, sequenced in a study of control samples from healthy donors and cancer patients. Assay: immunoSEQ multiplex PCR; the TCRdb copy retains only in-frame clones and omits some. The top ten clones hold about 6.5% of a sample with approximately 66,000 clones, around 91% of them seen once. Sequencing was done on a sample of PBMCs. All receptors come from a man in his 60s with colorectal cancer.

V usage is TRBV18 and J usage is TRBJ1-1; a weak D match, TRBD1 (6 bases). The CDR3 runs to 15 residues. CDR1 and CDR2 from the germline V gene are KGHSH and LQKENI. The ends were cut back, 2 bases at V and 7 bases at J, with 17 bases in the middle. Here the CDR3 DNA reads TGTGCCAGCTCACCAGACGGGGGGCGGGTTAGTGAAGCTTTCTTT. Its protein is CASSPDGGRVSEAFF.

The chain links TRBV7-9 to TRBJ2-6, with D maybe TRBD1 (5 bases). V was shortened by 4 bases and J by 0 bases, with 10 bases between the two germline ends. The CDR3 runs to 16 residues. CDR1 is SEHNR, CDR2 FQNEAQ, per germline (reference sequence). Here the CDR3 DNA reads TGTGCCAGCAGCTCCGGACACCTCTCTGGGGCCAACGTCCTGACTTTC. Its translation is CASSSGHLSGANVLTF.

CDR3 DNA sequence: TGTGCCAGCTCGGCCTCAGGGCTATCCGCGAACACCGGGGAGCTGTTTTTT. It yields the protein CASSASGLSANTGELFF. V usage is TRBV18 and J usage is TRBJ2-2, with TRBD1 as a possible D gene (5 bases). This CDR3 contains 17 residues. The V gene lost 6 bases and the J gene lost 0 bases, with 17 bases spanning the gap. Germline V CDR1 and CDR2: KGHSH, LQKENI.

The chain joins TRBV7-3 to TRBJ1-2, with D perhaps TRBD1 (5 bases). V was clipped by 5 bases and J by 3 bases, with 13 bases between them. In germline, CDR1 is SGHTA, CDR2 FQGTGA. This CDR3 has 14 residues. The DNA for the CDR3 is TGTGCCAGCAGCCGGCGGCGGGGGTACTATGGCTACACCTTC. Translation gives CASSRRRGYYGYTF.

This clone came up a few times. This rearrangement joins TRBV11-3 to TRBJ1-6, with TRBD1 as a possible D gene (5 bases). This CDR3 spans 14 amino acids. Germline loops: CDR1 SGHNT, CDR2 YENEEA. V lost 2 bases, J lost 12 bases, and 14 bases lay in between. This CDR3 is CASSLYQGGGPLHF. CDR3 nucleotides: TGTGCCAGCAGCTTATATCAGGGCGGCGGACCCCTCCACTTT.

CDR3 nucleotides: TGTGCCACCAGCCGGAACAGGGGGTCTAATGAAAAACTGTTTTTT. This codes for CATSRNRGSNEKLFF. The chain carries TRBV15 and TRBJ1-4, with 8 bases aligning to TRBD1. The CDR3 runs 15 residues. The germline V gene encodes CDR1 LNHNV and CDR2 YYDKDF (reference sequence). The V segment lost 5 bases and the J segment 3 bases; nucleotides outside the gene matches: 5.

The chain combines TRBV28 with TRBJ1-5, with D hard to call. The CDR3 has 13 residues. The germline CDR1 and CDR2 sequences are MDHEN and SYDVKM. The V gene lost 6 bases and the J gene lost 7 bases, with 13 bases spanning the gap. The DNA of the CDR3 is TGTGCCAGCAGAACAGCAAAGAGACAGCCCCAGCATTTT. Protein sequence: CASRTAKRQPQHF.

The genes are TRBV24-1 and TRBJ1-5; D is unclear. The CDR3 is 13 residues long. The V end lost 4 bases, the J end lost 9 bases, and 12 bases lay between the germline ends. Germline assignment: CDR1 KGHDR and CDR2 SFDVKD. CDR3 DNA sequence: TGTGCCACCAGTGACTCCCCTCGGGGGCCCCAGCATTTT. It yields the protein CATSDSPRGPQHF.

The genes are TRBV27 and TRBJ1-5; D not resolved. V gave up 6 bases and J gave up 0 bases, with 18 bases separating them. The CDR3 contains 17 residues. Germline V gene sequence: CDR1 MNHEY, CDR2 SMNVEV (reference sequence). The CDR3 nucleotides read TGTGCCAGCAGCCCTGTAGAAGGGCCTTATAGCAATCAGCCCCAGCATTTT. This gives the protein CASSPVEGPYSNQPQHF.

The chain joins TRBV6-5 to TRBJ2-1, with D tentatively TRBD1 or TRBD2 (5 bases each). The ends were cut back, 10 bases at V and 1 base at J, with 14 bases in the middle. This CDR3 region has 14 residues. The V gene's germline CDR1 is MNHEY and CDR2 SVGAGI. This chain's CDR3 is CATRDERSYNEQFF. In DNA, the CDR3 is TGTGCCACCAGGGACGAGAGGTCCTACAATGAGCAGTTCTTC.

This clone was detected only once. This chain connects TRBV6-5 to TRBJ2-1; D not certain. In germline, CDR1 is MNHEY, CDR2 SVGAGI. The length of the CDR3 is 11 residues. V was cut by 8 bases and J by 7 bases, with 9 bases left in between. CDR3 DNA: TGTGCCAGCTACGAGGTAAATGAGCAGTTCTTC. Translating it yields CASYEVNEQFF.

The chain employs TRBV3-1 (or the pseudogene TRBV3-2) and TRBJ2-7, with 7 bases that match TRBD1. The ends lost 7 bases at V and 1 base at J; junction bases unmatched: 7. Germline V gene lookup returns CDR1 LGHDT and CDR2 YNNKEL (reference sequence). There are 14 residues in the CDR3. CDR3 sequence reads: CASNIGQESYEQYF. CDR3 DNA: TGTGCCAGCAACATAGGACAGGAGTCCTACGAGCAGTACTTC.

A single count supports this clone. The chain combines TRBV6-1 with TRBJ2-2, with TRBD1 matching 8 bases. V lost 3 bases and J lost 1; bases outside the gene matches: 10. The CDR3 spans 18 residues. Germline CDR1 is MNHNS and CDR2 is SASEGT. The CDR3 sequence is CASSELRTGTGNTGELFF. In nucleotides, the CDR3 is TGTGCCAGCAGTGAGTTACGCACCGGGACAGGGAACACCGGGGAGCTGTTTTTT.

The chain carries TRBV5-1 and TRBJ2-1; 11 bases fit TRBD1. Germline-derived CDR1 and CDR2 are SGHRS and YFSETQ. Trimming removed 3 bases from V and 9 bases from J; junction bases left unmatched: 8. The CDR3 consists of 15 residues. The CDR3 DNA follows: TGCGCCAGCAGCTGGGGACAGGGGGTTCAAGGTGAGCAGTTCTTC. Translating gives CASSWGQGVQGEQFF.

CDR3 bases: TGTGCCAGCAGTTACGGGACAGGGTCTAGCACAGATACGCAGTATTTT. Residues: CASSYGTGSSTDTQYF. The chain couples TRBV6-5 to TRBJ2-3; 9 bases line up with TRBD1. J gave up 0 bases and V 2 bases, and 3 bases lay outside the gene matches. Germline V gene sequence: CDR1 MNHEY, CDR2 SVGAGI. This CDR3 is built from 16 residues.

The chain joins TRBV20-1 to TRBJ2-1; TRBD2 agrees at 8 bases. The CDR3 has 13 residues. Unmatched junction bases numbered 2, after V lost 3 bases and J lost 4 bases. From germline, CDR1 is DFQATT and CDR2 SNEGSKA (reference sequence). CDR3 nucleotides: TGCAGTGCTAGTCCGGGGGGGTACAATGAGCAGTTCTTC. Protein sequence: CSASPGGYNEQFF.

The chain has TRBV18 and TRBJ2-1, with no clear D. The CDR3 has 14 amino acids. The V gene's germline CDR1 is KGHSH and CDR2 LQKENI. Trimming took 5 bases from V and 2 from J, leaving 10 bases between them. The CDR3 coding sequence is TGTGCCAGCTCAAAGGAAGGCGCCTACAATGAGCAGTTCTTC. As protein: CASSKEGAYNEQFF.

This sequence joins TRBV6-2 or TRBV6-3 and TRBJ2-1; no definite D call. This CDR3 is built from 16 residues. Germline CDR1 is MNHEY and CDR2 is SVGEGT. The V end was cut by 4 bases, the J end by 2 bases, with 15 bases between. The CDR3 nucleotides read TGTGCCAGCAGTTTGGAAGGCAGCGTCGCCTACAATGAGCAGTTCTTC. Encoded protein: CASSLEGSVAYNEQFF.

V usage is TRBV11-2 and J usage is TRBJ1-4; no firm D call. V lost 2 bases and J lost 8, with 3 bases in between. The CDR3 sequence is 11 residues long. The germline V gene encodes CDR1 SGHAT and CDR2 FQNNGV. The CDR3 spells CASSLKEKLFF. For the CDR3, the DNA is TGTGCCAGCAGCTTAAAAGAAAAACTGTTTTTT. The whole variable domain, remainder taken from reference TRBV11-2 and TRBJ1-4, is EAGVAQSPRYKIIEKRQSVAFWCNPISGHATLYWYQQILGQGPKLLIQFQNNGVVDDSQLPKDRFSAERLKGVDSTLKIQPAKLEDSAVYLCASSLKEKLFFGSGTQLSVL.

This chain connects TRBV19 to TRBJ2-5; tentatively, D is TRBD1 or TRBD2 (5 bases each). The germline CDR1 and CDR2 sequences are LNHDA and SQIVND (reference sequence). Trimming took off 3 bases at V and 1 base at J, with 9 bases between the two ends. This CDR3 is 14 amino acids long. The DNA of the CDR3 is TGTGCCAGTAGTATCGTTGGGGGCCAAGAGACCCAGTACTTC. Translating it yields CASSIVGGQETQYF. The whole variable domain, filled in from reference TRBV19 and TRBJ2-5, reads DGGITQSPKYLFRKEGQNVTLSCEQNLNHDAMYWYRQDPGQGLRLIYYSQIVNDFQKGDIAEGYSVSREKKESFPLTVTSAQKNPTAFYLCASSIVGGQETQYFGPGTRLLVL.

The CDR3 here is CASSQDSGGFYEQYF. CDR3 coding DNA: TGCGCCAGCAGCCAAGATTCGGGGGGGTTCTACGAGCAGTACTTC. The genes are TRBV4-1 and TRBJ2-7; 8 nucleotides line up with TRBD2. V lost 0 bases to trimming and J lost 3 bases; unmatched junction nucleotides: 4. This CDR3 is built from 15 residues. Germline V gives CDR1 MGHRA, CDR2 YSYEKL.